These 23 T cell receptor beta chains were all obtained from the same sample, sequenced in a study of blood T cells in healthy people across ages. The second PCR ran about 6 to 12 cycles with a sample-barcoded 5' primer and J-beta primers. TCRdb called the 5' RACE reads again in MiXCR, with one record for every CDR3 protein. The table has around 580,000 distinct CDR3 sequences, around 50% seen once. The sequenced material came from blood. These receptor sequences come from a man older than 75 in good health.

A few counts support this clonotype. The J gene is TRBJ1-4, the V gene TRBV2; D not resolved. From germline, CDR1 is SNHLY and CDR2 FYNNEI. The V gene lost 4 bases and the J gene lost 5 bases, with 8 bases spanning the gap. CDR3 length: 13 amino acids. In DNA form, the CDR3 reads TGTGCCAGCAGTGGGAGGTGGAATGAAAAACTGTTTTTT. Amino acid sequence: CASSGRWNEKLFF.

This clonotype has more than one count but fewer than ten. The chain combines TRBV2 with TRBJ2-7; the D is unclear. V gave up 1 base and J gave up 3 bases, with 4 bases separating them. The CDR3 sequence is 12 residues long. Germline V gene sequence: CDR1 SNHLY, CDR2 FYNNEI. CDR3 sequence (DNA): TGTGCCAGCAGTGAAGTAGACTACGAGCAGTACTTC. The encoded protein is CASSEVDYEQYF.

The rearrangement uses TRBV7-8 and TRBJ1-1; D ambiguous. V was trimmed by 5 bases and J by 3 bases, leaving 10 bases between them. The CDR3 covers 13 residues. The germline gives CDR1 SGHVS, CDR2 FQNEAQ. For the CDR3, the DNA is TGTGCCAGCAGCGCCGAACAAGACACTGAAGCTTTCTTT. Protein: CASSAEQDTEAFF.

This clonotype has ten or more counts. The CDR3: CASSLGHTQYF. For the CDR3, the DNA is TGTGCCAGCAGCCTAGGTCATACGCAGTATTTT. The rearrangement uses TRBV6-5 and TRBJ2-3; D call uncertain. Germline V gives CDR1 MNHEY, CDR2 SVGAGI. This CDR3 is 11 amino acids long. V gave up 6 bases and J gave up 7 bases, with 8 bases separating them.

The chain is built from TRBV20-1 and TRBJ2-5, with 10 positions matching TRBD2. Germline values: CDR1 DFQATT, CDR2 SNEGSKA (reference sequence). After removal of 2 bases from V and 9 bases from J, the junction contained 3 bases not matched to a gene. The length of the CDR3 is 12 residues. The CDR3 DNA sequence: TGCAGTGCTAGACTAGCGGGGGAGTCCCAGTACTTC. Translation: CSARLAGESQYF.

The rearrangement links TRBV15 to TRBJ2-3; D uncertain. The CDR3 has 14 residues. The V gene lost 0 bases and the J gene lost 2 bases, with 6 bases spanning the gap. Germline V gives CDR1 LNHNV, CDR2 YYDKDF (reference sequence). CDR3 residues: CATSRDPYTDTQYF. As DNA, the CDR3 is TGTGCCACCAGCAGAGATCCATACACAGATACGCAGTATTTT.

This clonotype was seen repeatedly, ten times or more. This chain connects TRBV6-5 to TRBJ1-2; D ambiguous. This CDR3 contains 13 residues. Germline-derived CDR1 and CDR2 are MNHEY and SVGAGI. V gave up 2 bases and J gave up 0 bases, with 4 bases separating them. CDR3 DNA sequence: TGTGCCAGCAGTTACGACACTAACTATGGCTACACCTTC. It is translated as CASSYDTNYGYTF.

The chain is built from TRBV7-9 and TRBJ2-3, with D possibly matching TRBD2 (5 bases). Germline CDR1 is SEHNR and CDR2 is FQNEAQ (reference sequence). V lost 1 base and J lost 10, with 12 bases in between. The CDR3 is 13 residues long. This CDR3 is CASSLGAGGAQYF. CDR3 nucleotides: TGTGCCAGCAGCTTAGGGGCAGGAGGTGCGCAGTATTTT.

V gene TRBV20-1 combines with J gene TRBJ2-7; no clear D. The CDR3 length is 14 residues. The V end lost 5 bases, the J end lost 2 bases, and 16 bases lay between the germline ends. Germline-derived CDR1 and CDR2 are DFQATT and SNEGSKA (reference sequence). CDR3 loop: CSAGPPEPTYEQYF. The CDR3 region has the DNA TGCAGTGCTGGACCTCCGGAGCCGACCTACGAGCAGTACTTC.

The V and J genes are TRBV15 and TRBJ2-4; D call uncertain. CDR1 LNHNV and CDR2 YYDKDF come from the germline V gene (reference sequence). The CDR3 is 13 amino acids. The ends were cut back, 0 bases at V and 7 bases at J, with 7 bases in the middle. For the CDR3, the DNA is TGTGCCACCAGCAGAGATCAACAGAACATTCAGTACTTC. It codes for CATSRDQQNIQYF.

The V and J genes are TRBV7-2 and TRBJ1-5, with D possibly matching TRBD1 (6 bases). The V and J ends lost 1 base and 4 bases respectively, with 14 bases between them. The CDR3 is 16 residues long. Germline V CDR1 and CDR2: SGHTA, FQGNSA. The CDR3 protein is CASSLGGGGANQPQHF. CDR3 sequence (DNA): TGTGCCAGCAGCTTAGGAGGGGGGGGGGCTAATCAGCCCCAGCATTTT. Full variable domain (outside the CDR3, taken from reference TRBV7-2 and TRBJ1-5): GAGVSQSPSNKVTEKGKDVELRCDPISGHTALYWYRQSLGQGLEFLIYFQGNSAPDKSGLPSDRFSAERTGGSVSTLTIQRTQQEDSAVYLCASSLGGGGANQPQHFGDGTRLSIL.

The rearrangement uses TRBV7-2 and TRBJ1-6, with 9 nucleotides matching TRBD1. This CDR3 contains 15 residues. The V gene's germline CDR1 is SGHTA and CDR2 FQGNSA. V lost 5 bases to trimming and J lost 7 bases; unmatched junction nucleotides: 6. This CDR3 is CASSKQTGGNSPLHF. As DNA, the CDR3 is TGTGCCAGCAGCAAGCAGACAGGGGGAAATTCACCCCTCCACTTT.

There are a few counts of this clonotype. V is TRBV27 and J is TRBJ1-2; 12 positions match TRBD1. The junction had 4 bases not matched to a gene; V was cut back by 0 bases and J by 8 bases. The CDR3 is made up of 15 amino acids. Germline lookup yields CDR1 MNHEY and CDR2 SMNVEV (reference sequence). CDR3 DNA: TGTGCCAGCAGTTTATCGGGGGACAGGGGGCAGGGCTACACCTTC. Protein sequence: CASSLSGDRGQGYTF.

The J gene is TRBJ2-7, the V gene TRBV7-2; 11 positions match TRBD2. With V trimmed by 8 bases and J by 5 bases, 8 bases remained unmatched. There are 14 residues in the CDR3. Germline V CDR1 and CDR2: SGHTA, FQGNSA. In nucleotides, the CDR3 is TGTGCCAGCGCCCTCACTAGCGGGGGAAACGAGCAGTACTTC. Amino acids: CASALTSGGNEQYF. Combining the CDR3 with reference TRBV7-2 and TRBJ2-7 gives the whole variable domain GAGVSQSPSNKVTEKGKDVELRCDPISGHTALYWYRQSLGQGLEFLIYFQGNSAPDKSGLPSDRFSAERTGGSVSTLTIQRTQQEDSAVYLCASALTSGGNEQYFGPGTRLTVT.

The V and J genes are TRBV20-1 and TRBJ1-3, with 9 bases aligning to TRBD1. J was trimmed by 4 bases and V by 3 bases; bases with no gene match: 19. There are 19 residues in the CDR3. CDR1 is DFQATT, CDR2 SNEGSKA, per germline (reference sequence). In DNA, the CDR3 is TGCAGTGCTAGGGTGGAACCCGGACAGGGGAGCAGAATCGGAAACACCATATATTTT. The encoded protein is CSARVEPGQGSRIGNTIYF.

This clonotype was seen a handful of times. J is TRBJ1-1 and V is TRBV12-3 or TRBV12-4, with D perhaps TRBD1 (6 bases). The ends were cut back, 5 bases at V and 5 bases at J, with 15 bases in the middle. The CDR3 sequence is 14 residues long. For the CDR3, the DNA is TGTGCCAGCAGTAAAACGGACAGACCTACTGAAGCTTTCTTT. Protein: CASSKTDRPTEAFF.

This clonotype has ten or more counts. This CDR3 reads CASSLRVSGETQYF. The CDR3 region has the DNA TGTGCCAGCAGCCTAAGGGTTAGCGGAGAGACCCAGTACTTC. The rearrangement uses TRBV7-9 and TRBJ2-5; possible D gene TRBD2, 6 bases. This CDR3 contains 14 residues. CDR1 is SEHNR and CDR2 is FQNEAQ in the germline V gene (reference sequence). The V end was cut by 5 bases, the J end by 4 bases, with 14 bases between.

This clonotype was observed a handful of times. The CDR3 coding sequence is TGCAGCGTTGGGCCGTCAGTCTGGAATGAGCAGTTCTTC. Translating gives CSVGPSVWNEQFF. The chain has TRBV29-1 and TRBJ2-1; D gene uncertain. The CDR3 runs to 13 residues. Germline V gives CDR1 SQVTM, CDR2 ANQGSEA. V dropped 4 bases and J dropped 7 bases, with 14 bases sitting between them.

The rearrangement links TRBV27 to TRBJ2-7; 11 nucleotides align to TRBD2. The CDR3 totals 16 residues. CDR1 is MNHEY and CDR2 is SMNVEV in the germline V gene (reference sequence). Losses at the gene ends were 4 bases for V and 7 bases for J; bases not matched to a gene: 12. In DNA, the CDR3 is TGTGCCAGCAGTTCATCGGGACTAGCGGAGCACAATGAGCAGTACTTC. Protein: CASSSSGLAEHNEQYF.

As for this clonotype: A much larger clone differs from this one at a single base, so this may be a read error. The rearrangement links TRBV7-8 to TRBJ2-5; D ambiguous. This CDR3 is built from 15 residues. From germline, CDR1 is SGHVS and CDR2 FQNEAQ. CDR3 amino acids: CASSLGGLQKEAQYF. CDR3 nucleotides: TGTGCCAGCAGCTTAGGGGGATTACAGAAAGAGGCCCAGTACTTC.

The chain combines TRBV7-2 with TRBJ2-7, with 14 bases that match TRBD2. Germline V gene data show CDR1 as SGHTA and CDR2 as FQGNSA. The J segment lost 4 bases and the V segment lost 3 bases, leaving 11 bases of the junction unmatched. The CDR3 totals 18 residues. CDR3 sequence: CASSLQTSGRGFRYEQYF. DNA for the CDR3: TGTGCCAGCAGCTTGCAGACTAGCGGGAGGGGGTTTCGGTACGAGCAGTACTTC.

This clonotype was seen a handful of times. J is TRBJ2-1 and V is TRBV3-1, with unresolved D. V was trimmed by 1 base and J by 0 bases, leaving 10 bases between them. CDR3 length equals 16 residues. Germline V CDR1 and CDR2: LGHDT, YNNKEL (reference sequence). CDR3 loop: CASSQAAISSYNEQFF. For the CDR3, the DNA is TGTGCCAGCAGCCAAGCTGCGATCAGCTCCTACAATGAGCAGTTCTTC.

This clonotype was detected a few times. The rearrangement joins TRBV20-1 to TRBJ2-5, with 7 bases fitting TRBD1. This CDR3 spans 14 amino acids. With V trimmed by 3 bases and J by 2 bases, 6 bases remained unmatched. Germline V lookup: CDR1 DFQATT, CDR2 SNEGSKA (reference sequence). CDR3: CSASPPGQQETQYF. CDR3 DNA sequence: TGCAGTGCTAGCCCCCCGGGACAGCAAGAGACCCAGTACTTC.